Each of the 29 T cell receptor beta chains below was sequenced from the same sample in a study of metastatic and nonmetastatic thyroid tumors. TCRdb reassembled clones from the PCR reads with MiXCR. In the table there are some 55,000 clones, just under 30% of which are singletons. Treatment of any kind had been given to no patient before thyroid surgery. Sequenced sample: blood. The source of these receptors is a female donor with papillary thyroid cancer or a benign thyroid nodule (not recorded which). Some clones in this sample may be carry-over from other donors' samples.

The chain uses TRBV5-1 and TRBJ2-5, with D maybe TRBD1 (5 bases). The CDR3 has 14 residues. Germline assignment: CDR1 SGHRS and CDR2 YFSETQ. With 0 bases removed from V and 1 base from J, the gap between germline ends came to 7 bases. The CDR3 region is CASSLEQGQETQYF. CDR3 DNA: TGCGCCAGCAGCTTGGAGCAGGGCCAAGAGACCCAGTACTTC.

The chain uses TRBV19 and TRBJ1-5, with no clear D. There are 15 residues in the CDR3. With 3 bases removed from V and 7 bases from J, the gap between germline ends came to 16 bases. Per germline, CDR1 LNHDA and CDR2 SQIVND (reference sequence). The CDR3 region has the DNA TGTGCCAGTAGTATTTCCCCGGTAGGTTACCAGCCCCAGCATTTT. Its protein is CASSISPVGYQPQHF.

This clone has just a few counts. This chain uses TRBV29-1 with TRBJ2-3; 7 bases are a match to TRBD2. Germline V gene data show CDR1 as SQVTM and CDR2 as ANQGSEA. The CDR3 has 13 residues. V lost 6 bases, J lost 5 bases, and 8 bases stayed unmatched. CDR3 region: CSVGTTQRDTQYF. The DNA of the CDR3 is TGCAGCGTCGGGACTACCCAGCGAGATACGCAGTATTTT.

This clone was picked up a small number of times. The chain uses TRBV12-3 or TRBV12-4 and TRBJ2-7; perhaps TRBD1 as D (6 bases). Trimming left V 5 bases short and J 6 bases short, with 14 bases between. CDR3 length: 13 amino acids. CDR3 nucleotides: TGTGCCAGCAGTCCGGCAGGGGCGGGCGAGCAGTACTTC. Its protein is CASSPAGAGEQYF.

The V gene is TRBV2, the J gene TRBJ2-3; 11 bases fit TRBD2. V lost 7 bases and J lost 5; bases outside the gene matches: 8. In germline, CDR1 is SNHLY, CDR2 FYNNEI. The CDR3 runs 15 residues. The CDR3 region is CASNPATSGVDTQYF. CDR3 coding DNA: TGTGCCAGCAACCCCGCGACTAGCGGGGTAGATACGCAGTATTTT.

In its sample, this clone was seen many times. This sequence joins TRBV2 and TRBJ2-1; D may be TRBD2 (5 bases). The CDR3 spans 14 residues. Trimming removed 3 bases at V and 5 bases at J, with 11 bases between. Germline V lookup: CDR1 SNHLY, CDR2 FYNNEI. This chain's CDR3 is CASSEDGLDNEQFF. DNA of the CDR3: TGTGCCAGCAGTGAGGATGGACTCGACAATGAGCAGTTCTTC.

This clone was detected only a few times. A read error may produce the germline difference seen at one junction end. The chain combines TRBV10-1 with TRBJ1-1; D unclear. Per the germline V gene, CDR1 is WNHNN and CDR2 is SYGVQD (reference sequence). CDR3 length: 13 residues. This chain's CDR3 is CASSEARNTEACF. The CDR3 coding sequence is TGCGCCAGCAGTGAGGCCAGGAACACAGAAGCTTGCTTT.

Remarks on this clone: Other DNA sequences of this sample code for an identical CDR3. The chain joins TRBV6-1 to TRBJ1-1, with D unclear. The V end lost 7 bases, the J end lost 4 bases, and 16 bases lay between the germline ends. The CDR3 runs 14 residues. The germline gives CDR1 MNHNS, CDR2 SASEGT. In nucleotides, the CDR3 is TGTGCCAGCAAAGGGCGGGGTGTAGCCACTGAAGCTTTCTTT. Protein product: CASKGRGVATEAFF.

This clone has more than one count but fewer than ten. This chain joins TRBV12-5 and TRBJ2-1, with 12 bases matching TRBD2. J lost 10 bases, V lost 7 bases, and 8 bases had no gene match. This CDR3 has 14 amino acids. Germline V gene data show CDR1 as LGHNT and CDR2 as FRNRAP. The CDR3 protein is CASAMTSGRNEQFF. The CDR3 region has the DNA TGTGCTAGTGCCATGACTAGCGGGAGAAACGAGCAGTTCTTC.

This clone was observed a handful of times. The V call is TRBV10-1, the J call TRBJ2-7; possible D gene TRBD1, 6 bases. Germline V gene data show CDR1 as WNHNN and CDR2 as SYGVQD (reference sequence). This CDR3 comprises 18 residues. V lost 2 bases and J lost 2, with 22 bases in between. The CDR3 region is CASSEHRDITSPPYEQYF. DNA of the CDR3: TGCGCCAGCAGTGAGCACCGGGACATCACGAGTCCCCCCTACGAGCAGTACTTC.

Turning to this clone: A clone one base away is much larger, so this may be a read error. This chain links TRBV6-4 with TRBJ2-7, with D perhaps TRBD2 (6 bases). CDR3 length: 12 amino acids. The V gene's germline CDR1 is MRHNA and CDR2 SNTAGT. The CDR3 region is CTSSLGLSEQYF. CDR3 sequence (DNA): TGTACCAGCAGTTTGGGACTCTCCGAGCAGTACTTC.

The CDR3 DNA follows: TGTGCCTGGAGTGGGGGCCTGGCACAGCCCCAGCATTTT. It encodes CAWSGGLAQPQHF. The chain uses TRBV30 and TRBJ1-5; TRBD1 might be the D (5 bases). V was cut by 1 base and J by 7 bases, with 11 bases left in between. The length of the CDR3 is 13 residues. Per germline, CDR1 GTSNPN and CDR2 SVGIG (reference sequence).

V gene TRBV12-3 or TRBV12-4 combines with J gene TRBJ2-5; 10 nucleotides agree with TRBD2. The CDR3 is 18 residues long. V was pared by 5 bases and J by 2 bases, with 14 bases of the junction left unmatched. As DNA, the CDR3 is TGTGCCAGCAGTCCGCCTGCACTAGCGGGAAGGTTTCAAGAGACCCAGTACTTC. It is translated as CASSPPALAGRFQETQYF.

This clone was counted ten times or more. The chain combines TRBV6-5 with TRBJ2-5, with 8 positions matching TRBD2. With 0 bases clipped from V and 2 bases from J, the junction kept 14 bases outside the gene matches. CDR3 length: 19 residues. Looked up from germline, CDR1 is MNHEY and CDR2 is SVGAGI. The DNA of the CDR3 is TGTGCCAGCAGTTACTCTCGAGCGGGAGCCGAAAAATCACAAGAGACCCAGTACTTC. It yields the protein CASSYSRAGAEKSQETQYF.

Remarks on this clone: Other DNA sequences of this sample code for an identical CDR3. The V call is TRBV7-2, the J call TRBJ2-2, with 9 positions matching TRBD1. Per germline, CDR1 SGHTA and CDR2 FQGNSA. CDR3 length: 13 residues. The ends lost 4 bases at V and 6 bases at J; junction bases unmatched: 0. CDR3 amino acids: CASSYRGPGELFF. CDR3 coding DNA: TGTGCCAGCAGCTACAGGGGGCCCGGGGAGCTGTTTTTT.

This clone was observed a few times. The chain carries TRBV5-1 and TRBJ2-3; 8 positions match TRBD2. This CDR3 spans 16 amino acids. Germline CDR1 SGHRS, CDR2 YFSETQ. Germline trimming cut 0 bases from V and 5 bases from J; bases unmatched to any gene: 8. The CDR3 region has the DNA TGCGCCAGCAGCTTGGGGTGGAGCGGGAGTTTAGATACGCAGTATTTT. It specifies CASSLGWSGSLDTQYF. Combining the CDR3 with reference TRBV5-1 and TRBJ2-3 gives the whole variable domain KAGVTQTPRYLIKTRGQQVTLSCSPISGHRSVSWYQQTPGQGLQFLFEYFSETQRNKGNFPGRFSGRQFSNSRSEMNVSTLELGDSALYLCASSLGWSGSLDTQYFGPGTRLTVL.

J is TRBJ2-7 and V is TRBV11-1, with 8 bases that match TRBD2. With V trimmed by 1 base and J by 0 bases, 11 bases remained unmatched. This CDR3 comprises 18 residues. Germline V gives CDR1 SGHAT, CDR2 FQDESV (reference sequence). The CDR3 region is CASSLVSVGGGTSYEQYF. The CDR3, as DNA: TGTGCCAGCAGCTTAGTTTCCGTAGGCGGGGGGACCTCCTACGAGCAGTACTTC.

Ten or more counts support this clone. V usage is TRBV20-1 and J usage is TRBJ2-1; 9 bases match TRBD2. CDR3 length: 15 residues. Losses at the gene ends were 2 bases for V and 7 bases for J; bases not matched to a gene: 9. The germline V gene encodes CDR1 DFQATT and CDR2 SNEGSKA (reference sequence). This chain's CDR3 is CSARRVAGDGNEQFF. In DNA form, the CDR3 reads TGCAGTGCTAGAAGGGTAGCGGGGGACGGGAATGAGCAGTTCTTC.

This clone is categorized as medium-sized. The rearrangement uses TRBV19 and TRBJ1-5; D unresolved. There are 14 residues in the CDR3. The V and J ends lost 6 bases and 4 bases respectively, with 13 bases between them. Germline V gives CDR1 LNHDA, CDR2 SQIVND (reference sequence). Here the CDR3 DNA reads TGTGCCAGTAGGGGTAATATGGGGAATCAGCCCCAGCATTTT. Its protein is CASRGNMGNQPQHF.

As regards this clone: A much bigger clone sits one base away, suggesting this may be a read error. The same CDR3 arises from other DNA sequences in this sample as well. This chain links TRBV19 with TRBJ2-2; TRBD2 agrees at 10 bases. This CDR3 has 19 amino acids. Germline CDR1 is LNHDA and CDR2 is SQIVND (reference sequence). CDR3 in DNA: TGTGCCAGTAGTATATCGGCGGCCTTCGAAGCGGGAGGGCCCGGCGAGCTGTTTTTT. Protein sequence: CASSISAAFEAGGPGELFF.

This sequence joins TRBV11-3 and TRBJ2-5; weak D call: TRBD2 (6 bases). CDR1 is SGHNT and CDR2 is YENEEA in the germline V gene. V dropped 0 bases and J dropped 4 bases, with 9 bases sitting between them. This CDR3 is 14 amino acids long. The CDR3 reads CASSLEGGGETQYF. CDR3 bases: TGTGCCAGCAGCTTAGAGGGAGGAGGAGAGACCCAGTACTTC.

The count of this clone is one. This chain links TRBV5-1 with TRBJ2-2; 11 nucleotides align to TRBD2. With V trimmed by 0 bases and J by 7 bases, 5 bases remained unmatched. CDR3 size: 16 residues. Germline loops: CDR1 SGHRS, CDR2 YFSETQ. In DNA, the CDR3 is TGCGCCAGCAGCTTGGCACTAGCGGGAGTTGTCGGGGAGCTGTTTTTT. Protein: CASSLALAGVVGELFF.

The rearrangement uses TRBV12-3 or TRBV12-4 and TRBJ1-2, with D maybe TRBD1 (6 bases). Trimming took off 10 bases at V and 2 bases at J, with 14 bases between the two ends. This CDR3 is built from 13 residues. In nucleotides, the CDR3 is TGTGCCACCCACAGGGCGGGGAACTATGGCTACACCTTC. It yields the protein CATHRAGNYGYTF.

This clone was recorded many times. This chain uses TRBV30 with TRBJ1-3; weak D call: TRBD1 (5 bases). The germline V gene has CDR1 GTSNPN and CDR2 SVGIG (reference sequence). The length of the CDR3 is 14 residues. The ends were cut back, 2 bases at V and 3 bases at J, with 11 bases in the middle. DNA of the CDR3: TGTGCCTGGAGTCTGTGGGGGGTTGGAAACACCATATATTTT. Protein: CAWSLWGVGNTIYF.

This clone appeared a few times. V gene TRBV28 combines with J gene TRBJ2-7, with no clear D. CDR3 length: 16 amino acids. Trimming removed 3 bases from V and 0 bases from J, with 15 bases in between. Germline values: CDR1 MDHEN, CDR2 SYDVKM. CDR3 sequence (DNA): TGTGCCAGCAGTTTCGTCCCGAGACCTAGCTCCTACGAGCAGTACTTC. Protein product: CASSFVPRPSSYEQYF.

Only one count was recorded for this clone. This rearrangement joins TRBV11-1 to TRBJ1-2; a possible D gene is TRBD1 (5 bases). This CDR3 region has 15 residues. CDR1 SGHAT and CDR2 FQDESV come from the germline V gene (reference sequence). Trimming removed 5 bases at V and 5 bases at J, with 18 bases between. This CDR3 reads CASSPWDRDGYGYTF. DNA of the CDR3: TGTGCCAGCAGCCCGTGGGACCGCGATGGATATGGCTACACCTTC.

V gene TRBV5-8 combines with J gene TRBJ1-5; TRBD1 might be the D (6 bases). From germline, CDR1 is SGHTS and CDR2 YDEGEE. This CDR3 has 15 residues. Trimming cost V 4 bases and J 1 base, with 12 bases left between them. The chain's CDR3 is CASSRGVGSNQPQHF. In nucleotides, the CDR3 is TGTGCCAGCAGCAGGGGGGTGGGGAGCAATCAGCCCCAGCATTTT.

This clone was seen just once. The chain combines TRBV20-1 with TRBJ1-1; perhaps TRBD1 as D (6 bases). Germline CDR1 and CDR2: DFQATT and SNEGSKA (reference sequence). CDR3 length: 16 residues. V lost 0 bases and J lost 4, with 18 bases in between. The CDR3 DNA is TGCAGTGCTAGAGATTGGACTAGGGGGGCCGGCACTGAAGCTTTCTTT. The encoded protein is CSARDWTRGAGTEAFF.

This clone was detected a few times. J is TRBJ1-6 and V is TRBV19; D is uncertain. V lost 5 bases and J lost 10, with 15 bases in between. Germline CDR1 is LNHDA and CDR2 is SQIVND (reference sequence). The CDR3 consists of 14 residues. The CDR3, as DNA: TGTGCCAGTAGTCCCCAGCACGATACGTCACCCCTCCACTTT. It encodes CASSPQHDTSPLHF.